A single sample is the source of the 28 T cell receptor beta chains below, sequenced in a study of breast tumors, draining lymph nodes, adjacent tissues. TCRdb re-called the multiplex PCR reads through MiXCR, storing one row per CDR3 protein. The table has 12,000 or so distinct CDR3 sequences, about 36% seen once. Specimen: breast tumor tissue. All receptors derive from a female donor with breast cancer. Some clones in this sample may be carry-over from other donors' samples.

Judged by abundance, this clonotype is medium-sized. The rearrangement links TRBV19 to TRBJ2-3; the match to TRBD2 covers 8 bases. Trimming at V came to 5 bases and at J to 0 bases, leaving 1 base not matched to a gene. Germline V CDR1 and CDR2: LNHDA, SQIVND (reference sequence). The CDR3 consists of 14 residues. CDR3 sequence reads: CASSRGGSTDTQYF. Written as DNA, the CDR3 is TGTGCCAGTAGTCGGGGGGGTAGCACAGATACGCAGTATTTT.

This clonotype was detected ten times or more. CDR3: CASSAGLAGFSDTQYF. The CDR3 nucleotides are TGTGCCAGCAGCGCAGGACTAGCGGGGTTTTCAGATACGCAGTATTTT. The chain uses TRBV9 and TRBJ2-3; TRBD2 aligns across 12 bases. The germline V gene has CDR1 SGDLS and CDR2 YYNGEE. The CDR3 contains 16 residues. After removal of 3 bases from V and 4 bases from J, the junction contained 6 bases not matched to a gene.

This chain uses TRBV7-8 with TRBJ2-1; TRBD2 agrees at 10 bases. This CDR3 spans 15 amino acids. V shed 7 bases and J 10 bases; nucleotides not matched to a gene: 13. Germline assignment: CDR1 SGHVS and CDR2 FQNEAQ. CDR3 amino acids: CASNGTSEGRDEQFF. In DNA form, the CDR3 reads TGTGCCAGCAACGGGACTAGCGAGGGCCGAGACGAGCAGTTCTTC.

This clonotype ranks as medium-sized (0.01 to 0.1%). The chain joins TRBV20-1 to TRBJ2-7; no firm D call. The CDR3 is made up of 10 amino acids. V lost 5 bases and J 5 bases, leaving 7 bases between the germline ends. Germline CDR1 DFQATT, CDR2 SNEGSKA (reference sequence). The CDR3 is CSAGFDEQYF. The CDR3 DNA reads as TGCAGTGCTGGGTTCGACGAGCAGTACTTC.

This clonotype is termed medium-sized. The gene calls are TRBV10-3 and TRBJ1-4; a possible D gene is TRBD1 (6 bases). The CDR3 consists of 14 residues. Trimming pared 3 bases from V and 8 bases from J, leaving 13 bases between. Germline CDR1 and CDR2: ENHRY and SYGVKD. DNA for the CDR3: TGTGCCATCAGTGAAACAGGGTTGGAAGAAAAACTGTTTTTT. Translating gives CAISETGLEEKLFF.

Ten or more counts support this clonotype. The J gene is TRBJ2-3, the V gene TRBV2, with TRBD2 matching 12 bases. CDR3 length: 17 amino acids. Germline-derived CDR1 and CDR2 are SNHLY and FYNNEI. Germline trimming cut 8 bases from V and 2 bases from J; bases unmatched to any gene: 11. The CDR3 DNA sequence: TGTGCCAGCCTCGAACCCGGGACTAGCGGGTTCACAGATACGCAGTATTTT. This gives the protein CASLEPGTSGFTDTQYF. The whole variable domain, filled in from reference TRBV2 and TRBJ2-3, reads EPEVTQTPSHQVTQMGQEVILRCVPISNHLYFYWYRQILGQKVEFLVSFYNNEISEKSEIFDDQFSVERPDGSNFTLKIRSTKLEDSAMYFCASLEPGTSGFTDTQYFGPGTRLTVL.

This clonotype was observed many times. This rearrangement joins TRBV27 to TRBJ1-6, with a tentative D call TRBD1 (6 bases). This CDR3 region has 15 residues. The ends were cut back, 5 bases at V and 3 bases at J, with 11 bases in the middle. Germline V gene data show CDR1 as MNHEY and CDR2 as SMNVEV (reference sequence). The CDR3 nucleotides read TGTGCCAGCAGTCAGGGGATCGTCTATAATTCACCCCTCCACTTT. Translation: CASSQGIVYNSPLHF.

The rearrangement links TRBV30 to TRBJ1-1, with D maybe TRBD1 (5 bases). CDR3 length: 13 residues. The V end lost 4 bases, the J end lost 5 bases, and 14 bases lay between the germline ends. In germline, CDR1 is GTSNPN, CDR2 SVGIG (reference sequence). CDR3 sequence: CAWKRGRWTEAFF. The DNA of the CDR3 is TGTGCCTGGAAAAGGGGACGGTGGACTGAAGCTTTCTTT.

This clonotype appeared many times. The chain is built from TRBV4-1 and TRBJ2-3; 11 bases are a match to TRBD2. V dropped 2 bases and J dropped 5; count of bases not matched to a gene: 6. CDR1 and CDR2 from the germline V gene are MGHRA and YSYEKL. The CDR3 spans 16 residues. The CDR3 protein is CASSQTSLAGGDTQYF. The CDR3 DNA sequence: TGCGCCAGCAGCCAAACGTCCCTAGCGGGAGGAGATACGCAGTATTTT.

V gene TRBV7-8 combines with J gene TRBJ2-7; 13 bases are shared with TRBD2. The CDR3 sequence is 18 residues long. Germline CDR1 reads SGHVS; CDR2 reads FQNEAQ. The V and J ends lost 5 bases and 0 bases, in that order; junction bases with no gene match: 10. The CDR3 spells CASSTRTSGGFSSYEQYF. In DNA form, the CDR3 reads TGTGCCAGCAGCACCAGGACTAGCGGGGGTTTTAGCTCCTACGAGCAGTACTTC.

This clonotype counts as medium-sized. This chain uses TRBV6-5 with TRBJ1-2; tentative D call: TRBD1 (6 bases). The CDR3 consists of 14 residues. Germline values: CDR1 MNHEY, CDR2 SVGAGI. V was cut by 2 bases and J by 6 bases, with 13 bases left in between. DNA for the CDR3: TGTGCCAGCAGTTACGTGGTAGGGGGGGATGGCTACACCTTC. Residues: CASSYVVGGDGYTF.

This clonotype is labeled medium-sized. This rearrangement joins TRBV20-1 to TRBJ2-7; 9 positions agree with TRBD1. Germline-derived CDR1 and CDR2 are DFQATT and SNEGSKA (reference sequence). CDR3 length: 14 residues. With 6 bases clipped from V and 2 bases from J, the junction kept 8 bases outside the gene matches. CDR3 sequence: CSAILGTGTYEQYF. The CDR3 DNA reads TGCAGTGCAATACTTGGGACAGGGACCTACGAGCAGTACTTC.

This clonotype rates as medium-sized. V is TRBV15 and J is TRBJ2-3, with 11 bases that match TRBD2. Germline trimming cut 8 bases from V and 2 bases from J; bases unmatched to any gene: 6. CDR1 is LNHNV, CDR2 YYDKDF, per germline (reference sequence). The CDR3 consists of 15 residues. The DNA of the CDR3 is TGTGCCACCCAAAATAGCGGGGGGGACACAGATACGCAGTATTTT. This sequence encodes CATQNSGGDTDTQYF.

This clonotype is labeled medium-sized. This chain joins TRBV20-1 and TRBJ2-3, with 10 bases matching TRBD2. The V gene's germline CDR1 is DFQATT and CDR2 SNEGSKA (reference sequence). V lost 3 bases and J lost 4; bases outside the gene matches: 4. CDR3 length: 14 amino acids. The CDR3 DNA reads TGCAGTGCTAGGAGCGGGAGGGAGGCAGATACGCAGTATTTT. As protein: CSARSGREADTQYF.

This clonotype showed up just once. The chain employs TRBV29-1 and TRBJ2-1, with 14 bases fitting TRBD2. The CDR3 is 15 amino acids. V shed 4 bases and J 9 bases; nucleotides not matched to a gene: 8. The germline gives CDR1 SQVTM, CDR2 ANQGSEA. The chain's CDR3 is CSVATTSGGAVEQFF. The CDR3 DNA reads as TGCAGCGTTGCAACGACTAGCGGGGGGGCCGTTGAGCAGTTCTTC.

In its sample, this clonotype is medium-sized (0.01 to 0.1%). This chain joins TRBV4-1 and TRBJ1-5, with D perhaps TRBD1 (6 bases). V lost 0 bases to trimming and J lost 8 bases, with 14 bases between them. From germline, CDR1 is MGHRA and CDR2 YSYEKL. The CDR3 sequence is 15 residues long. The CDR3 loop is CASSQEVRGPEPQHF. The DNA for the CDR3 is TGCGCCAGCAGCCAAGAGGTTCGGGGGCCTGAGCCCCAGCATTTT.

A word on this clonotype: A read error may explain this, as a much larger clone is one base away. CDR3: CASSETSGMPYEQCF. The CDR3 nucleotides read TGTGCCAGCAGTGAGACTAGCGGGATGCCCTACGAGCAGTGCTTC. V is TRBV6-1 and J is TRBJ2-7; the match to TRBD2 covers 11 bases. Germline CDR1 and CDR2: MNHNS and SASEGT. The CDR3 totals 15 residues.

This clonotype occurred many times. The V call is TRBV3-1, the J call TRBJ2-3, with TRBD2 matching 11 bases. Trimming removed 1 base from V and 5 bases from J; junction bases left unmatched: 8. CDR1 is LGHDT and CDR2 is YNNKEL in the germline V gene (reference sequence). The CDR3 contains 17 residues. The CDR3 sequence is CASSQGLVAGGVDTQYF. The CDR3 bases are TGTGCCAGCAGCCAAGGGTTGGTAGCGGGGGGGGTAGATACGCAGTATTTT.

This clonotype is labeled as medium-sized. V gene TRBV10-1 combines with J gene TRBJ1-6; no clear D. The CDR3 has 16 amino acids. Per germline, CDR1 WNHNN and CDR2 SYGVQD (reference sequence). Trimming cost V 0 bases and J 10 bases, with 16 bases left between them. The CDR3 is CASSESVSGLGSPLHF. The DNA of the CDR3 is TGCGCCAGCAGTGAGTCGGTTTCGGGTCTGGGGTCACCCCTCCACTTT.

The CDR3 spells CSANGGGSSNQPQHF. The CDR3, as DNA: TGCAGTGCCAACGGGGGGGGTTCCAGCAATCAGCCCCAGCATTTT. The J gene is TRBJ1-5, the V gene TRBV20-1; TRBD1 might be the D (5 bases). CDR3 length: 15 amino acids. Deletions cut 6 bases from V and 1 base from J, with 16 bases between. Germline V gene data show CDR1 as DFQATT and CDR2 as SNEGSKA (reference sequence).

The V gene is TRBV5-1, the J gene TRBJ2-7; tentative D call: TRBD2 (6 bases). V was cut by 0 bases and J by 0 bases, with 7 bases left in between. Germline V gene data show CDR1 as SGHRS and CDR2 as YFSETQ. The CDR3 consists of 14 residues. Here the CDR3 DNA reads TGCGCCAGCAGCTTGGGCGGGAACTCCTACGAGCAGTACTTC. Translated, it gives CASSLGGNSYEQYF.

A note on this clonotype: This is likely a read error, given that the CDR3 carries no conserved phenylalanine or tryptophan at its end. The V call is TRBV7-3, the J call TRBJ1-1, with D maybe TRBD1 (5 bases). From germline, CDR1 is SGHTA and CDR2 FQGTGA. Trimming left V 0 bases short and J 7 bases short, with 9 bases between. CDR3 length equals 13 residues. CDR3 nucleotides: TGTGCCAGCAGCTTAACCCCAGACAGTGAAGCTTTCTCT. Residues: CASSLTPDSEAFS.

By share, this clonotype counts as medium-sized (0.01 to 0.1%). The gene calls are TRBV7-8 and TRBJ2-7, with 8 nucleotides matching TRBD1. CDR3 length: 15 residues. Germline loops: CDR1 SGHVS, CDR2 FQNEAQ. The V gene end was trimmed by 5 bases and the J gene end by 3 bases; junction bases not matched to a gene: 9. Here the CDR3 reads CASSPTVGQGYEQYF. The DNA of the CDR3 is TGTGCCAGCAGCCCAACCGTCGGACAGGGCTACGAGCAGTACTTC.

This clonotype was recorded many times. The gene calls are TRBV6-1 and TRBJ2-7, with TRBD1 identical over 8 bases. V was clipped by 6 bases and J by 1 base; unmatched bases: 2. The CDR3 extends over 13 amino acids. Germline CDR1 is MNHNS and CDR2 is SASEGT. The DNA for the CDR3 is TGTGCCAGCAGAGGACAGGGTTCCTACGAGCAGTACTTC. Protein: CASRGQGSYEQYF.

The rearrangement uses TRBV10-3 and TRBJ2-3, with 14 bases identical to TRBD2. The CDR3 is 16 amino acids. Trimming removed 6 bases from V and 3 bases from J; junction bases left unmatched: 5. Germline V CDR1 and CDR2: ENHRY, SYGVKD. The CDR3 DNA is TGTGCCATCAGACTGGGACTAGCGGGAGATACAGATACGCAGTATTTT. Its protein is CAIRLGLAGDTDTQYF.

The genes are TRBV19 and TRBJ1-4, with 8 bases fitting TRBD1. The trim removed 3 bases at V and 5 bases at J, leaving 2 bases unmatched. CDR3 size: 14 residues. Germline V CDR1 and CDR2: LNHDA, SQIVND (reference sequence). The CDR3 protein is CASSIDRGNEKLFF. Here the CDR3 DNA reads TGTGCCAGTAGTATTGACAGGGGCAATGAAAAACTGTTTTTT.

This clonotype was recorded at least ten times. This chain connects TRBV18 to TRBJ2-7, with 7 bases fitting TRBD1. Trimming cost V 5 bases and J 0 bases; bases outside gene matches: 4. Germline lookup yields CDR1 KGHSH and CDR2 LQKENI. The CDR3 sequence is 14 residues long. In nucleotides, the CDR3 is TGTGCCAGCTCAAGGGACAGCTACTCCTACGAGCAGTACTTC. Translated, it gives CASSRDSYSYEQYF.

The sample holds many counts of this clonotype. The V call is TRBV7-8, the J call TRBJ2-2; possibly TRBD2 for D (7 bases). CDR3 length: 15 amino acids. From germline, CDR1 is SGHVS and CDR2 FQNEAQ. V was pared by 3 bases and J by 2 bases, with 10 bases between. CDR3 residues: CASSFRGANTGELFF. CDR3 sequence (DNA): TGTGCCAGCAGCTTTCGGGGGGCCAACACCGGGGAGCTGTTTTTT.